These 20 T cell receptor beta chains share one sample of origin, sequenced in a study of cytomegalovirus exposure and HLA in healthy donors (dated by TCRdb to the late 2010s). Receptors were amplified or captured by the immunoSEQ multiplex PCR assay. For the multiplex PCR, a mixture combining 60 forward primers for TCR Vbeta segments and 13 reverse primers for TCR Jbeta segments was used. This is the immuneACCESS table as TCRdb keeps it, with only in-frame sequences that have V and J called. A part of the clones is gone; compared with another copy, unresolved V genes explain less than half, and the rest is unexplained. The sample's records list roughly 69,000 clones. The ten top clones hold less than 2% of the sample. The sequenced sample was PBMCs. The receptors were gathered from a woman in her twenties or thirties in good health and CMV-seronegative.

V usage is TRBV7-3 and J usage is TRBJ2-1; TRBD1 agrees at 8 bases. The CDR3 has 15 amino acids. V lost 4 bases to trimming and J lost 4 bases; unmatched junction nucleotides: 6. The germline gives CDR1 SGHTA, CDR2 FQGTGA. CDR3 residues: CASSSDRALYNEQFF. The CDR3 coding sequence is TGTGCCAGCAGCTCGGACAGGGCCCTATACAATGAGCAGTTCTTC.

The chain links TRBV6-5 to TRBJ1-1, with TRBD1 as a possible D gene (6 bases). CDR3 length equals 11 residues. Germline V lookup: CDR1 MNHEY, CDR2 SVGAGI. Trimming left V 5 bases short and J 7 bases short, with 8 bases between. This CDR3 reads CASSQGFEAFF. CDR3 in DNA: TGTGCCAGCAGTCAGGGGTTTGAAGCTTTCTTT.

The chain employs TRBV9 and TRBJ2-7; 14 positions match TRBD2. The CDR3 consists of 18 residues. The V gene's germline CDR1 is SGDLS and CDR2 YYNGEE. V lost 4 bases to trimming and J lost 3 bases; unmatched junction nucleotides: 12. Written as DNA, the CDR3 is TGTGCCAGCAGCTTCGGACTAGCGGGAGGCCCCGGGGGCTACGAGCAGTACTTC. Its translation is CASSFGLAGGPGGYEQYF.

The chain has TRBV4-1 and TRBJ2-7; a possible D gene is TRBD2 (6 bases). The ends were cut back, 4 bases at V and 6 bases at J, with 13 bases in the middle. CDR1 and CDR2 from the germline V gene are MGHRA and YSYEKL. The CDR3 is 13 residues long. CDR3 loop: CASSPWAGSEQYF. The CDR3 DNA follows: TGCGCCAGCAGCCCCTGGGCCGGGAGCGAGCAGTACTTC.

The chain couples TRBV7-9 to TRBJ1-4, with 10 bases that match TRBD1. V shed 1 base and J 8 bases; nucleotides not matched to a gene: 4. The CDR3 is 15 residues long. Germline V CDR1 and CDR2: SEHNR, FQNEAQ (reference sequence). As DNA, the CDR3 is TGTGCCAGCAGCTTAGGACAGGGGGCTGAAGAAAAACTGTTTTTT. It specifies CASSLGQGAEEKLFF.

The rearrangement links TRBV2 to TRBJ1-1, with 7 positions matching TRBD1. The CDR3 covers 11 residues. V shed 6 bases, J shed 5 bases, and the junction held 0 bases outside the gene matches. From germline, CDR1 is SNHLY and CDR2 FYNNEI. CDR3 sequence reads: CASRQGTEAFF. The CDR3 DNA follows: TGTGCCAGCAGACAGGGGACTGAAGCTTTCTTT.

The genes are TRBV18 and TRBJ1-2, with 9 bases aligning to TRBD1. Germline-derived CDR1 and CDR2 are KGHSH and LQKENI. V was pared by 5 bases and J by 1 base, with 14 bases of the junction left unmatched. The CDR3 consists of 18 residues. DNA of the CDR3: TGTGCCAGCTCAGCTCCGGGACAGGGTCCAGGAGATAACTATGGCTACACCTTC. Translated: CASSAPGQGPGDNYGYTF. Variable domain in full (rest from reference TRBV18 and TRBJ1-2): NAGVMQNPRHLVRRRGQEARLRCSPMKGHSHVYWYRQLPEEGLKFMVYLQKENIIDESGMPKERFSAEFPKEGPSILRIQQVVRGDSAAYFCASSAPGQGPGDNYGYTFGSGTRLTVV.

The chain is built from TRBV6-5 and TRBJ2-3; 7 bases match TRBD1. The germline CDR1 and CDR2 sequences are MNHEY and SVGAGI. V shed 4 bases, J shed 6 bases, and the junction held 13 bases outside the gene matches. This CDR3 contains 16 residues. The CDR3 DNA is TGTGCCAGCAGTTCCCTTACAGGGGAAGCCGGTGATACGCAGTATTTT. This sequence encodes CASSSLTGEAGDTQYF.

The V and J genes are TRBV10-3 and TRBJ2-2; the D gene is possibly TRBD2 (5 bases). The germline gives CDR1 ENHRY, CDR2 SYGVKD. This CDR3 is built from 15 residues. The germline V and J ends were trimmed by 1 base and 4 bases, with 10 bases remaining between them. CDR3 residues: CAISELDWPTGELFF. Here the CDR3 DNA reads TGTGCCATCAGTGAGTTGGACTGGCCCACCGGGGAGCTGTTTTTT.

J is TRBJ2-5 and V is TRBV7-9; TRBD2 matches 10 bases. CDR1 SEHNR and CDR2 FQNEAQ come from the germline V gene (reference sequence). The V segment lost 0 bases and the J segment 6 bases; nucleotides outside the gene matches: 4. CDR3 length: 15 amino acids. CDR3 sequence (DNA): TGTGCCAGCAGCTTAGCAGCGGGGGGGCCGAAGACCCAGTACTTC. It encodes CASSLAAGGPKTQYF. The full variable domain, its missing parts supplied by reference TRBV7-9 and TRBJ2-5, is DTGVSQNPRHKITKRGQNVTFRCDPISEHNRLYWYRQTLGQGPEFLTYFQNEAQLEKSRLLSDRFSAERPKGSFSTLEIQRTEQGDSAMYLCASSLAAGGPKTQYFGPGTRLLVL.

The chain recombines TRBV4-2 with TRBJ2-7; 11 nucleotides agree with TRBD2. This CDR3 spans 18 amino acids. Germline V gene data show CDR1 as LGHNA and CDR2 as YNFKEQ. V shed 1 base, J shed 4 bases, and the junction held 12 bases outside the gene matches. In DNA form, the CDR3 reads TGTGCCAGCAGCCAAGTCCAACCCACTAGCGGGAGAGGGTACGAGCAGTACTTC. Translating it yields CASSQVQPTSGRGYEQYF.

The chain links TRBV19 to TRBJ1-2; TRBD1 agrees at 8 bases. Germline trimming cut 5 bases from V and 7 bases from J; bases unmatched to any gene: 9. The germline V gene has CDR1 LNHDA and CDR2 SQIVND (reference sequence). CDR3 length equals 14 residues. In DNA, the CDR3 is TGTGCCAGTAGTCGGACAGGGACATCGTCTGGCTACACCTTC. It is translated as CASSRTGTSSGYTF.

Points on this clone: Other DNA sequences of this sample code for an identical CDR3. The chain employs TRBV6-5 and TRBJ1-5; D is unresolved. The ends were cut back, 6 bases at V and 5 bases at J, with 8 bases in the middle. This CDR3 has 12 amino acids. Germline V gene lookup returns CDR1 MNHEY and CDR2 SVGAGI. For the CDR3, the DNA is TGTGCCAGCAGAACCGGGGATCAGCCCCAGCATTTT. Its protein is CASRTGDQPQHF.

V is TRBV18 and J is TRBJ1-2; perhaps TRBD1 as D (5 bases). V was trimmed by 10 bases and J by 5 bases, leaving 14 bases between them. The germline CDR1 and CDR2 sequences are KGHSH and LQKENI. The CDR3 length is 12 residues. The CDR3 sequence: CATPRDVYGYTF. The CDR3 bases are TGTGCCACCCCGCGGGACGTGTATGGCTACACCTTC.

The chain couples TRBV6-1 to TRBJ1-5; D remains ambiguous. V dropped 3 bases and J dropped 5 bases, with 14 bases sitting between them. Germline CDR1 MNHNS, CDR2 SASEGT. This CDR3 is built from 15 residues. The CDR3 sequence: CASSESGTPYQPQHF. Written as DNA, the CDR3 is TGTGCCAGCAGTGAGAGTGGTACTCCTTATCAGCCCCAGCATTTT.

The chain employs TRBV5-6 and TRBJ1-5; D might be TRBD1 (5 bases). V was clipped by 3 bases and J by 3 bases, with 10 bases between them. The CDR3 is made up of 14 amino acids. CDR1 and CDR2 from the germline V gene are SGHDT and YYEEEE. CDR3 in amino acids: CASSWGLDNQPQHF. CDR3 nucleotide sequence: TGTGCCAGCAGCTGGGGCCTAGACAATCAGCCCCAGCATTTT.

CDR3 residues: CASSIPSGQNTGELFF. As DNA, the CDR3 is TGTGCCAGTAGTATCCCTAGCGGGCAGAACACCGGGGAGCTGTTTTTT. V gene TRBV19 combines with J gene TRBJ2-2; the match to TRBD2 covers 8 bases. The germline gives CDR1 LNHDA, CDR2 SQIVND (reference sequence). The CDR3 has 16 amino acids. Unmatched junction bases numbered 4, after V lost 3 bases and J lost 1 base.

The V gene is TRBV19, the J gene TRBJ2-7; 9 bases line up with TRBD1. The CDR3 consists of 13 residues. The ends lost 3 bases at V and 4 bases at J; junction bases unmatched: 1. In germline, CDR1 is LNHDA, CDR2 SQIVND (reference sequence). CDR3 DNA: TGTGCCAGTAGTATCGACAGGGGGTACGAGCAGTACTTC. Its translation is CASSIDRGYEQYF.

The rearrangement joins TRBV18 to TRBJ1-1; TRBD1 might be the D (5 bases). Trimming removed 6 bases from V and 4 bases from J, with 12 bases in between. Germline V CDR1 and CDR2: KGHSH, LQKENI. CDR3 length: 13 residues. CDR3: CASSRNGGTEAFF. The CDR3 DNA reads as TGTGCCAGCTCCCGTAACGGGGGCACTGAAGCTTTCTTT.

This chain uses TRBV7-8 with TRBJ2-2, with D perhaps TRBD2 (7 bases). Germline loops: CDR1 SGHVS, CDR2 FQNEAQ. The CDR3 sequence is 14 residues long. The germline V and J ends were trimmed by 8 bases and 4 bases, with 14 bases remaining between them. This CDR3 is CASYGGHGTGELFF. The CDR3 bases are TGTGCCAGCTACGGGGGGCACGGCACCGGGGAGCTGTTTTTT.